The 31 T cell receptor beta chains below were found in one sample sequenced in a study of blood T cell repertoires in COVID-19. TCRdb's copy holds only in-frame clones and misses some; the assay was immunoSEQ multiplex PCR. Here the sample spans more than 250,000 clones, 85% to 90% being singletons. Specimen: PBMCs or T cells enriched from blood (not recorded which). Source of these receptors: a woman younger than 30 who had recovered from COVID-19.

The CDR3 DNA follows: TGTGCCAGCAGAGGGACAGGGGGTGGCTACACCTTC. It encodes CASRGTGGGYTF. The chain uses TRBV2 and TRBJ1-2; TRBD1 agrees at 11 bases. The CDR3 spans 12 residues. The V segment lost 6 bases and the J segment 7 bases; nucleotides outside the gene matches: 1. The germline V gene has CDR1 SNHLY and CDR2 FYNNEI.

The chain recombines TRBV11-2 with TRBJ1-1; unclear D gene. The CDR3 totals 11 residues. CDR1 and CDR2 (germline): SGHAT, FQNNGV. The ends were cut back, 5 bases at V and 8 bases at J, with 9 bases in the middle. The CDR3 is CASSPRTEAFF. Here the CDR3 DNA reads TGTGCCAGCAGCCCCAGAACCGAAGCTTTCTTT.

V is TRBV6-5 and J is TRBJ1-4; tentatively, D is TRBD1 (6 bases). The ends were cut back, 7 bases at V and 7 bases at J, with 19 bases in the middle. Looked up from germline, CDR1 is MNHEY and CDR2 is SVGAGI. This CDR3 contains 15 residues. CDR3 nucleotide sequence: TGTGCCAGCACCTGGGGGGGCCAAGGAGTTGAAAAACTGTTTTTT. Its translation is CASTWGGQGVEKLFF.

CDR3 DNA: TGTGCCAGCAGCCCGACAGGGGCCCTATACAATGAGCAGTTCTTC. It encodes CASSPTGALYNEQFF. This chain connects TRBV3-1 (or the pseudogene TRBV3-2) to TRBJ2-1; 8 bases match TRBD1. The CDR3 runs 15 residues. Germline CDR1 LGHDT, CDR2 YNNKEL (reference sequence). The trim removed 4 bases at V and 4 bases at J, leaving 6 bases unmatched.

The V and J genes are TRBV5-4 and TRBJ1-6; D is undetermined. In germline, CDR1 is SGHNT, CDR2 YYREEE (reference sequence). V dropped 4 bases and J dropped 7 bases, with 12 bases sitting between them. The CDR3 runs to 14 residues. CDR3 region: CASSPDIPNSPLHF. As DNA, the CDR3 is TGTGCCAGCAGCCCCGACATCCCCAATTCACCCCTCCACTTT.

The chain carries TRBV6-1 and TRBJ1-2; D possibly corresponds to TRBD1 (5 bases). The CDR3 sequence is 14 residues long. Germline V gene data show CDR1 as MNHNS and CDR2 as SASEGT. Trimming left V 3 bases short and J 8 bases short, with 16 bases between. In DNA form, the CDR3 reads TGTGCCAGCAGTGAGGGCAGGGAAACTCGAGGCTACACCTTC. This gives the protein CASSEGRETRGYTF.

CDR3 DNA sequence: TGTGCCAGCAGCTCTACCCCAGGATTCTTTAACGAGCAGTACTTC. The encoded protein is CASSSTPGFFNEQYF. J is TRBJ2-7 and V is TRBV5-4; D uncertain. The CDR3 is made up of 15 amino acids. V was pared by 3 bases and J by 5 bases, with 18 bases between. CDR1 is SGHNT, CDR2 YYREEE, per germline (reference sequence).

This chain joins TRBV28 and TRBJ2-7; no definite D call. This CDR3 spans 14 amino acids. Trimming left V 3 bases short and J 2 bases short, with 11 bases between. In germline, CDR1 is MDHEN, CDR2 SYDVKM. The CDR3 DNA reads as TGTGCCAGCAGTTTGAGAATTTCGCCCTACGAGCAGTACTTC. This codes for CASSLRISPYEQYF.

This chain uses TRBV2 with TRBJ1-1; D not resolved. Germline values: CDR1 SNHLY, CDR2 FYNNEI. The CDR3 totals 14 residues. Between the trimmed V and J ends, which lost 4 bases and 5 bases, there was a span of 14 bases. This chain's CDR3 is CASSALWEGTEAFF. The CDR3 nucleotides read TGTGCCAGCAGTGCTCTTTGGGAGGGTACTGAAGCTTTCTTT.

This rearrangement joins TRBV14 to TRBJ2-1; 9 bases align to TRBD1. The CDR3 has 17 residues. Germline V gene data show CDR1 as SGHDN and CDR2 as FVKESK. Trimming removed 1 base from V and 8 bases from J; junction bases left unmatched: 12. The CDR3 loop reads CASSQGRPGQGFYEQFF. CDR3 coding DNA: TGTGCCAGCAGCCAAGGGCGACCGGGACAGGGCTTTTATGAGCAGTTCTTC.

CDR3 DNA: TGTGCCAGCAGCTTGACAGCCTATAATTCACCCCTCCACTTT. Its protein product is CASSLTAYNSPLHF. This chain connects TRBV7-2 to TRBJ1-6, with D possibly being TRBD1 (5 bases). CDR1 is SGHTA, CDR2 FQGNSA, per germline. The CDR3 loop spans 14 amino acids. Trimming removed 3 bases at V and 2 bases at J, with 5 bases between.

This chain uses TRBV12-2 with TRBJ2-1; the listed D gene, TRBD2, was not tested against the DNA. TRBV12-2 is a pseudogene locus. This CDR3 is built from 17 residues. CDR3 nucleotide sequence: TGTGCAAGTCGCTTTTCCTTAGCGGGGGAGCTCGTCAATGAGCAGTTCTTC. Translation gives CASRFSLAGELVNEQFF.

J is TRBJ2-5 and V is TRBV6-5; weak D call: TRBD2 (7 bases). Per the germline V gene, CDR1 is MNHEY and CDR2 is SVGAGI. V gave up 7 bases and J gave up 5 bases, with 20 bases separating them. The CDR3 covers 15 residues. CDR3 residues: CASTPRPGGGETQYF. The CDR3 DNA reads TGTGCCAGCACTCCACGCCCGGGGGGCGGTGAGACCCAGTACTTC.

This chain links TRBV5-1 with TRBJ2-7; TRBD2 agrees at 8 bases. V was pared by 8 bases and J by 7 bases, with 11 bases of the junction left unmatched. The CDR3 totals 13 residues. CDR1 is SGHRS, CDR2 YFSETQ, per germline. The CDR3 sequence: CARPGLGTREQYF. The DNA of the CDR3 is TGCGCCAGACCGGGACTAGGGACTAGGGAGCAGTACTTC.

This clone has just one count. This chain joins TRBV28 and TRBJ1-3, with D uncertain. CDR3 length equals 15 residues. Trimming took off 2 bases at V and 0 bases at J, with 8 bases between the two ends. Germline V gene lookup returns CDR1 MDHEN and CDR2 SYDVKM. CDR3 sequence (DNA): TGTGCCAGCAGTTTAACGACGGGCTCTGGAAACACCATATATTTT. Encoded protein: CASSLTTGSGNTIYF. Together with reference TRBV28 and TRBJ1-3, the CDR3 gives the full variable domain: DVKVTQSSRYLVKRTGEKVFLECVQDMDHENMFWYRQDPGLGLRLIYFSYDVKMKEKGDIPEGYSVSREKKERFSLILESASTNQTSMYLCASSLTTGSGNTIYFGEGSWLTVV.

This clone has a handful of counts. V usage is TRBV30 and J usage is TRBJ2-7; TRBD2 is a possible D gene (6 bases). CDR3 length: 15 amino acids. CDR1 GTSNPN and CDR2 SVGIG come from the germline V gene (reference sequence). The ends were cut back, 3 bases at V and 7 bases at J, with 22 bases in the middle. CDR3 region: CAWRGNSGLLGEQYF. CDR3 bases: TGTGCCTGGAGGGGAAACAGCGGGCTCTTGGGGGAGCAGTACTTC.

The chain has TRBV2 and TRBJ2-1; possible D gene TRBD1, 7 bases. Trimming pared 6 bases from V and 6 bases from J, leaving 15 bases between. Germline V gene data show CDR1 as SNHLY and CDR2 as FYNNEI. CDR3 length equals 14 residues. The DNA for the CDR3 is TGTGCCAGCAGCGCGAACCAGGGGGGCAATGAGCAGTTCTTC. It encodes CASSANQGGNEQFF.

The rearrangement links TRBV6-5 to TRBJ2-1; perhaps TRBD2 as D (6 bases). CDR1 is MNHEY, CDR2 SVGAGI, per germline. Trimming removed 6 bases from V and 6 bases from J, with 15 bases in between. The length of the CDR3 is 14 residues. CDR3 nucleotide sequence: TGTGCCAGCAGCTTGAACACCGGGGGCAATGAGCAGTTCTTC. Its protein is CASSLNTGGNEQFF.

The chain uses TRBV28 and TRBJ1-2; 9 bases align to TRBD1. The CDR3 consists of 16 residues. Trimming took 3 bases from V and 2 from J; bases not matched to a gene: 7. Germline CDR1 and CDR2: MDHEN and SYDVKM. The CDR3 here is CASSLSGTGRNYGYTF. CDR3 DNA: TGTGCCAGCAGTTTGTCAGGGACAGGGAGGAACTATGGCTACACCTTC.

J is TRBJ1-2 and V is TRBV28, with D possibly being TRBD1 (6 bases). CDR3 length: 17 residues. Germline values: CDR1 MDHEN, CDR2 SYDVKM. V was shortened by 3 bases and J by 12 bases, with 29 bases between the two germline ends. The CDR3 is CASSFPLGGGNSQGNTF. DNA of the CDR3: TGTGCCAGCAGTTTTCCCCTAGGGGGAGGGAACTCACAAGGGAACACCTTC.

The chain combines TRBV27 with TRBJ2-7; TRBD1 agrees at 8 bases. The CDR3 is 14 amino acids. J lost 3 bases, V lost 5 bases, and 6 bases had no gene match. Germline V gene sequence: CDR1 MNHEY, CDR2 SMNVEV (reference sequence). The chain's CDR3 is CASSRTGSFYEQYF. CDR3 DNA sequence: TGTGCCAGCAGTCGGACAGGGTCTTTCTACGAGCAGTACTTC.

The rearrangement links TRBV28 to TRBJ1-6, with D uncertain. Germline V gene lookup returns CDR1 MDHEN and CDR2 SYDVKM. This CDR3 region has 14 residues. The ends were cut back, 2 bases at V and 5 bases at J, with 7 bases in the middle. CDR3 in amino acids: CASSLRHHNSPLHF. CDR3 DNA sequence: TGTGCCAGCAGTTTACGACACCATAATTCACCCCTCCACTTT.

V and J are TRBV19 and TRBJ1-1; 8 bases are shared with TRBD1. The CDR3 is made up of 16 amino acids. The germline gives CDR1 LNHDA, CDR2 SQIVND (reference sequence). The trim removed 8 bases at V and 4 bases at J, leaving 15 bases unmatched. Here the CDR3 reads CASHPGRGHLGTEAFF. In nucleotides, the CDR3 is TGTGCCAGTCACCCGGGCAGGGGGCATCTGGGCACTGAAGCTTTCTTT.

V usage is TRBV6-6 and J usage is TRBJ2-7; 12 positions match TRBD2. The CDR3 sequence is 15 residues long. Trimming cost V 6 bases and J 4 bases; bases outside gene matches: 7. Germline CDR1 is MNHNY and CDR2 is SVGAGI (reference sequence). CDR3 nucleotide sequence: TGTGCCAGCAGCCCCAGGACTAGCGGGAAATACGAGCAGTACTTC. Protein product: CASSPRTSGKYEQYF.

V usage is TRBV29-1 and J usage is TRBJ1-3; 10 bases line up with TRBD1. CDR1 SQVTM and CDR2 ANQGSEA come from the germline V gene. V dropped 4 bases and J dropped 4; count of bases not matched to a gene: 4. The CDR3 covers 14 residues. The CDR3 DNA reads TGCAGCGTTGGGGGACAGGGGACAGGAAACACCATATATTTT. Translation gives CSVGGQGTGNTIYF.

The chain couples TRBV7-9 to TRBJ1-2, with no clear D. This CDR3 region has 11 residues. Trimming took off 5 bases at V and 6 bases at J, with 7 bases between the two ends. The germline V gene encodes CDR1 SEHNR and CDR2 FQNEAQ (reference sequence). CDR3 in DNA: TGTGCCAGCAGCAAACATGATGGCTACACCTTC. Amino acid sequence: CASSKHDGYTF.

The chain joins TRBV4-1 to TRBJ1-2; 7 bases fit TRBD1. The CDR3 consists of 15 residues. V lost 2 bases and J lost 4; bases outside the gene matches: 7. Per the germline V gene, CDR1 is MGHRA and CDR2 is YSYEKL. The CDR3 loop reads CASSQYRTGAYGYTF. The CDR3 DNA is TGCGCCAGCAGCCAATATCGAACAGGGGCCTATGGCTACACCTTC.

The CDR3 loop reads CAISDTTTGHSGNTIYF. CDR3 sequence (DNA): TGTGCCATCAGTGACACTACGACAGGCCACTCTGGAAACACCATATATTTT. The V call is TRBV10-3, the J call TRBJ1-3; maybe TRBD1 (6 bases). CDR3 length: 17 amino acids. The V gene lost 3 bases and the J gene lost 0 bases, with 15 bases spanning the gap. CDR1 is ENHRY, CDR2 SYGVKD, per germline.

This chain connects TRBV7-9 to TRBJ1-2; no reliable D call. The CDR3 runs 12 residues. The germline V gene has CDR1 SEHNR and CDR2 FQNEAQ (reference sequence). The V gene lost 11 bases and the J gene lost 4 bases, with 14 bases spanning the gap. CDR3 sequence (DNA): TGTGCCCCAGGAACAACCTTCTATGGCTACACCTTC. The encoded protein is CAPGTTFYGYTF.

In this sample, this clone turned up once. V is TRBV5-5 and J is TRBJ2-7; TRBD1 agrees at 9 bases. This CDR3 has 15 amino acids. J was trimmed by 2 bases and V by 4 bases; bases with no gene match: 7. CDR1 is SGHKS and CDR2 is YYEKEE in the germline V gene (reference sequence). The CDR3 sequence is CASSRLGTGPYEQYF. The CDR3 DNA reads as TGTGCCAGCAGCCGTTTAGGGACAGGGCCCTACGAGCAGTACTTC.

This clone was seen only a few times. The chain links TRBV2 to TRBJ1-6; possibly TRBD1 for D (6 bases). There are 12 residues in the CDR3. Trimming took off 3 bases at V and 15 bases at J, with 12 bases between the two ends. Germline V gene lookup returns CDR1 SNHLY and CDR2 FYNNEI. The CDR3 loop is CASSETGRDLHF. For the CDR3, the DNA is TGTGCCAGCAGTGAGACAGGCCGGGACCTCCACTTT.